These 7 T cell receptor beta chains were all obtained from the same sample, sequenced in a study of blood T cell repertoires in COVID-19. Measured with immunoSEQ multiplex PCR; TCRdb has only the in-frame clones, and not every one. The table includes about 60,000 clones, around 84% detected once. Sequencing used peripheral blood. The receptors come from a human donor in a cohort sampled during active COVID-19.

This chain links TRBV30 with TRBJ1-6; D gene uncertain. The CDR3 spans 17 residues. V was clipped by 0 bases and J by 4 bases, with 16 bases between them. Germline V gives CDR1 GTSNPN, CDR2 SVGIG (reference sequence). For the CDR3, the DNA is TGTGCCTGGAGTGTAGACCGGCTGGACTCATATAATTCACCCCTCCACTTT. Residues: CAWSVDRLDSYNSPLHF.

The V and J genes are TRBV19 and TRBJ2-5; TRBD1 agrees at 10 bases. The V gene end was trimmed by 4 bases and the J gene end by 4 bases; junction bases not matched to a gene: 3. The CDR3 length is 14 residues. CDR1 and CDR2 from the germline V gene are LNHDA and SQIVND (reference sequence). The CDR3 is CASSTWTGGETQYF. The CDR3 nucleotides are TGTGCCAGTAGTACGTGGACAGGGGGAGAGACCCAGTACTTC. The full variable domain, with the rest looked up from reference TRBV19 and TRBJ2-5, is DGGITQSPKYLFRKEGQNVTLSCEQNLNHDAMYWYRQDPGQGLRLIYYSQIVNDFQKGDIAEGYSVSREKKESFPLTVTSAQKNPTAFYLCASSTWTGGETQYFGPGTRLLVL.

This rearrangement joins TRBV28 to TRBJ2-5; D gene unclear. This CDR3 is 13 amino acids long. Trimming took 10 bases from V and 0 from J, leaving 12 bases between them. Germline CDR1 reads MDHEN; CDR2 reads SYDVKM. CDR3: CATEDADQETQYF. The CDR3 DNA reads as TGTGCCACCGAAGATGCGGACCAAGAGACCCAGTACTTC.

The V and J genes are TRBV5-6 and TRBJ1-5; D is unresolved. Deletions cut 0 bases from V and 0 bases from J, with 7 bases between. Germline V gene data show CDR1 as SGHDT and CDR2 as YYEEEE. CDR3 length: 15 amino acids. Here the CDR3 reads CASSLGQFSNQPQHF. For the CDR3, the DNA is TGTGCCAGCAGCTTGGGACAATTTAGCAATCAGCCCCAGCATTTT.

The rearrangement links TRBV19 to TRBJ1-2; 10 bases agree with TRBD1. The CDR3 loop spans 17 amino acids. J gave up 3 bases and V 4 bases, and 11 bases lay outside the gene matches. Germline V gene lookup returns CDR1 LNHDA and CDR2 SQIVND (reference sequence). DNA for the CDR3: TGTGCCAGTAGTACGCTGACAGGGGGCCTCCAAGACTATGGCTACACCTTC. Protein sequence: CASSTLTGGLQDYGYTF. Full variable domain (outside the CDR3, taken from reference TRBV19 and TRBJ1-2): DGGITQSPKYLFRKEGQNVTLSCEQNLNHDAMYWYRQDPGQGLRLIYYSQIVNDFQKGDIAEGYSVSREKKESFPLTVTSAQKNPTAFYLCASSTLTGGLQDYGYTFGSGTRLTVV.

The chain combines TRBV4-2 with TRBJ2-7; 11 bases map to TRBD2. Trimming removed 0 bases from V and 0 bases from J; junction bases left unmatched: 7. The CDR3 is 18 residues long. Germline lookup yields CDR1 LGHNA and CDR2 YNFKEQ. The CDR3 sequence: CASSQEERTSGYSYEQYF. The CDR3 nucleotides are TGTGCCAGCAGCCAAGAAGAGAGGACTAGCGGGTACTCCTACGAGCAGTACTTC.

As for this clone: Its ends do not fully match the called genes, so a read error is possible. The chain carries TRBV29-1 and TRBJ2-7, with no clear D. Germline V lookup: CDR1 SQVTM, CDR2 ANQGSEA. This CDR3 is built from 11 residues. The CDR3 here is CSVAFPVEEYF. In DNA form, the CDR3 reads TGCAGCGTTGCGTTTCCGGTCGAGGAGTACTTC.